This record concerns one T cell receptor beta chain sequence. Its target is not known. Treatment here: 10-day PBMC culture with coronavirus spike peptide pools or control peptides (ViraFEST assay). PCR tests turned positive between March and December 2020, before US Alpha, Beta and Delta variants. The Oncomine TCR Beta short-read assay sequenced DNA from cultured CD4+ T cells. TCRdb itself ran the PCR reads through MiXCR, one entry per CDR3 protein. The data contain more than 11,000 distinct CDR3 sequences, over 50% of them seen just once; the ten biggest clones take up about 8.8%. These data originate in a study of vaccination and CD4 T cells after COVID-19. CDR1 DFQATT and CDR2 SNEGSKA come from the germline V gene (reference sequence). The CDR3 sequence is 11 residues long. The V end lost 4 bases, the J end lost 5 bases, and 8 bases lay between the germline ends.

Specimen: CD4+ T cells from blood, cultured in vitro. This sequence joins TRBV20-1 and TRBJ2-5; D not certain. This TCR was recovered from a human donor who had recovered from COVID-19. Here the CDR3 DNA reads TGCAGTGCTATTGTGCGGGAGACCCAGTACTTC. Protein sequence: CSAIVRETQYF.